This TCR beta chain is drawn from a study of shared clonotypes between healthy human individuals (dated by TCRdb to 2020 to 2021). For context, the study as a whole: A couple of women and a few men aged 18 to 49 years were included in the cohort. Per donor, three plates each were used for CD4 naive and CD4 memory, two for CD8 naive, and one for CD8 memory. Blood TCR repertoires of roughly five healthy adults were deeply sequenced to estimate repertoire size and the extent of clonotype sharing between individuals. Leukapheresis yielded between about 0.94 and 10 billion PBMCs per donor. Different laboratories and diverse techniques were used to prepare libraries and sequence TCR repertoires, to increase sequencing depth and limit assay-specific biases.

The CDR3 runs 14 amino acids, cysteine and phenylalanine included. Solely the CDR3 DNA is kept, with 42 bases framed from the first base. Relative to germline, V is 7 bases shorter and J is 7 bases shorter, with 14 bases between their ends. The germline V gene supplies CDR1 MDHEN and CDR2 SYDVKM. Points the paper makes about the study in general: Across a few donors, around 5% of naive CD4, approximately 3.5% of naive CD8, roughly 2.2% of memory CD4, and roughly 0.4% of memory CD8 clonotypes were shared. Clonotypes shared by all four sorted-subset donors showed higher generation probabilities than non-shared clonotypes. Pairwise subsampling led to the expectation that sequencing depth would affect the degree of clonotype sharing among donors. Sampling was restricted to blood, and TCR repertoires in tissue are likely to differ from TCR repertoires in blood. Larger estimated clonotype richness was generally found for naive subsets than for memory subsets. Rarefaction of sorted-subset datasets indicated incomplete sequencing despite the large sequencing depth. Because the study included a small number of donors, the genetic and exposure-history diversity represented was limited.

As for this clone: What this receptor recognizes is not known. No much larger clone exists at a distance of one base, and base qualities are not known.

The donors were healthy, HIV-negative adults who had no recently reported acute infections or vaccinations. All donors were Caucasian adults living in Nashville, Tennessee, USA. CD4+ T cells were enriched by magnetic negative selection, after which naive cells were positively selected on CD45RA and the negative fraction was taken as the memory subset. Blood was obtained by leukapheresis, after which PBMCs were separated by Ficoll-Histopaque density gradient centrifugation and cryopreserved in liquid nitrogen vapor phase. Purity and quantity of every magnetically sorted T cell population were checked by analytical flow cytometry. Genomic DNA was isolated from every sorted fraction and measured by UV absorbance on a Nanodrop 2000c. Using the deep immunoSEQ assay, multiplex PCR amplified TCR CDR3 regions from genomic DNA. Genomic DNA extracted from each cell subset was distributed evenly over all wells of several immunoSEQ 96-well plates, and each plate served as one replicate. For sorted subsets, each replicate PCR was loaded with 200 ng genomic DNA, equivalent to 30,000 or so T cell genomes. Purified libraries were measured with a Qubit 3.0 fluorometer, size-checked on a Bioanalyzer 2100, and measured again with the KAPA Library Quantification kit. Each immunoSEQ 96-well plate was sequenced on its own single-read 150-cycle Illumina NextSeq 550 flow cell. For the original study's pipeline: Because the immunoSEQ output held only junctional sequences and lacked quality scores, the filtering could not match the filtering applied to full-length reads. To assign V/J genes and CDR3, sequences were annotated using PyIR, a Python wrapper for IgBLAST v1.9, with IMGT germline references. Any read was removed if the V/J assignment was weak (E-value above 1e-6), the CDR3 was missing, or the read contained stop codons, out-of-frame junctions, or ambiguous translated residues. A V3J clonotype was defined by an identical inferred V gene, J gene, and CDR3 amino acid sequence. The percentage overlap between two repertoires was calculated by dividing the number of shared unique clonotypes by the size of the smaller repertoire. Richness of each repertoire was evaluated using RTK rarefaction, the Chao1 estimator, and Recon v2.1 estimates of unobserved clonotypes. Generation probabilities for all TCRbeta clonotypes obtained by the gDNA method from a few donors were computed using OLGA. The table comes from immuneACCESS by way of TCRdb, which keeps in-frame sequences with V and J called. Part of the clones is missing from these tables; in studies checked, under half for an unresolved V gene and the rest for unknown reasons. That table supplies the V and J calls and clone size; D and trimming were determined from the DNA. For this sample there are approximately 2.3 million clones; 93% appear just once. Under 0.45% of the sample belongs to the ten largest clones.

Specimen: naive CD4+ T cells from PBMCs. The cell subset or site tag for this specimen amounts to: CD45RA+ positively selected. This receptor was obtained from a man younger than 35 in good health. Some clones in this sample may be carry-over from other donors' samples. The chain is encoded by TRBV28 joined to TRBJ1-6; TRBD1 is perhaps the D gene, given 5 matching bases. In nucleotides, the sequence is TGTGCCAGCACAATGGGACTGTTAAATTCACCCCTCCACTTT. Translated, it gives CASTMGLLNSPLHF. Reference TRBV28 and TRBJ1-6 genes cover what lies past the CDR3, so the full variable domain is DVKVTQSSRYLVKRTGEKVFLECVQDMDHENMFWYRQDPGLGLRLIYFSYDVKMKEKGDIPEGYSVSREKKERFSLILESASTNQTSMYLCASTMGLLNSPLHFGNGTRLTVT.